This record concerns one T cell receptor (beta chain) sequence. Antigen: not known. The junction departs from the called germline gene at one end, perhaps through a read error. The CDR3 totals 16 residues. The V gene's germline CDR1 is LGHNA and CDR2 YSLEER. This specimen belongs to a study of blood T cells in healthy people across ages. Study findings and constraints: Roughly linearly, TCR beta diversity per million T cells fell as age increased.

Primed by a sample-barcoded 5' primer and a J-beta primer mix, a second PCR proceeded for 7 to 11 cycles. TCRdb ran MiXCR on the 5' RACE reads and lists one entry per CDR3 protein. The data contain roughly 800,000 distinct CDR3 sequences, roughly 25% of them singletons. These data are also associated with another study on T cells of mothers and their children.

The clonotype was recovered from a boy younger than 18 in good health. The sample taken for sequencing was blood. The gene calls are TRBV4-3 and TRBJ2-5; D is possibly TRBD2 (7 bases). The DNA for the CDR3 is TGTGCCAGCAGTTTAAGGGGCGGGGGCCTCCAAGAGACCCAGTACTTC. Translated: CASSLRGGGLQETQYF.